This is a list of T cell receptor beta chains from one sample in a study of cytomegalovirus exposure and HLA in healthy donors. Assay used: immunoSEQ multiplex PCR; TCRdb lists only in-frame clones, some missing. The sample has 95,000 to 150,000 clones, 50% to 75% seen once. Sequenced sample: PBMCs. The receptors derive from a woman between 40 and 50 years old in good health and CMV-seropositive. Both conserved end residues are part of each CDR3. The D gene is left open where the match is weak. Only some rows state a clone size, as once, few, many or a class for expanded clones.

j_gene,d_gene,v_gene,abundance,CDR3aa,CDR3nt
TRBJ2-1,NA,TRBV5-1,NA,CASSLGLDYNEQFF,TGCGCCAGCAGCTTGGGACTAGATTACAATGAGCAGTTCTTC
TRBJ2-7,NA,TRBV10-1,NA,CASSDRGSYEQYF,TGCGCCAGCAGTGACAGGGGCTCCTACGAGCAGTACTTC
TRBJ1-1,NA,TRBV27,NA,CASSWSGPPMNTEAFF,TGTGCCAGCAGTTGGTCAGGGCCCCCTATGAACACTGAAGCTTTCTTT
TRBJ2-3,NA,TRBV7-9,NA,CASNSEGVANTQYF,TGTGCCAGCAACTCCGAAGGGGTGGCGAATACGCAGTATTTT
TRBJ1-1,NA,TRBV20-1,NA,CSARGSVEAFF,TGCAGTGCTAGAGGGAGTGTGGAAGCTTTCTTT
TRBJ1-4,TRBD1,TRBV10-2,few,CASRGPDRGNEKLFF,TGCGCCAGCAGAGGGCCCGACAGGGGTAATGAAAAACTGTTTTTT
TRBJ2-3,NA,TRBV11-3,NA,CASSFGVTSPDTQYF,TGTGCCAGCAGCTTCGGTGTGACTAGTCCAGATACGCAGTATTTT
TRBJ2-5,NA,TRBV29-1,NA,CSVDPPGVETQYF,TGCAGCGTTGACCCCCCAGGGGTAGAGACCCAGTACTTC
TRBJ2-3,TRBD2,TRBV27,NA,CASSTSGIYSTDTQYF,TGTGCCAGCAGTACTAGCGGGATATACAGCACAGATACGCAGTATTTT
TRBJ2-7,TRBD1,TRBV11-2,few,CASSSTGTGFYEQYF,TGTGCCAGCAGCTCCACCGGGACAGGGTTCTACGAGCAGTACTTC
TRBJ2-7,NA,TRBV6-6,NA,CASSERGPTYEQYF,TGTGCCAGCAGTGAGCGAGGCCCTACCTACGAGCAGTACTTC
TRBJ2-3,TRBD1,TRBV6-1,NA,CASTRGQGATDTQYF,TGTGCCAGCACCAGGGGGCAGGGGGCCACAGATACGCAGTATTTT
TRBJ2-2,TRBD2,TRBV7-6,NA,CASSLAAGANTGELFF,TGTGCCAGCAGCTTAGCGGCGGGGGCGAACACCGGGGAGCTGTTTTTT
TRBJ1-6,NA,TRBV5-5,NA,CASSSWLDSSYNSPLHF,TGTGCCAGCAGCTCCTGGTTGGACAGCTCCTATAATTCACCCCTCCACTTT
TRBJ2-7,NA,TRBV4-2,few,CASSQVSDGAYEQYF,TGTGCCAGCAGCCAAGTTTCAGACGGAGCCTACGAGCAGTACTTC
TRBJ1-1,NA,TRBV6-1,NA,CASSELLVTEAFF,TGTGCCAGCAGTGAACTATTGGTCACTGAAGCTTTCTTT
TRBJ2-7,NA,TRBV5-6,NA,CASSLRGGPNEQYF,TGTGCCAGCAGCTTAAGGGGGGGCCCCAACGAGCAGTACTTC
TRBJ1-1,NA,TRBV29-1,NA,CSVEVGTGTEAFF,TGCAGCGTTGAAGTAGGAACAGGGACTGAAGCTTTCTTT
TRBJ1-1,NA,TRBV6-1,few,CASNREINTEAFF,TGTGCCAGTAACAGGGAAATTAACACTGAAGCTTTCTTT
TRBJ1-5,NA,TRBV30,few,CAWEEPENAQLSNQPQHF,TGTGCCTGGGAGGAGCCGGAGAATGCGCAGCTTAGCAATCAGCCCCAGCATTTT
TRBJ2-2,NA,TRBV15,NA,CATSRDPSEHRGTGELFF,TGTGCCACCAGCAGAGATCCTAGCGAACATCGCGGCACCGGGGAGCTGTTTTTT
TRBJ1-6,TRBD1,TRBV5-4,NA,CASSSPGQNNSPLHF,TGTGCCAGCAGCTCGCCGGGACAGAATAATTCACCCCTCCACTTT
TRBJ1-2,NA,TRBV7-2,NA,CASSFGQVYGYTF,TGTGCCAGCAGCTTCGGTCAGGTCTATGGCTACACCTTC
TRBJ1-1,NA,TRBV28,NA,CASEQGNTEAFF,TGTGCCAGCGAACAGGGGAACACTGAAGCTTTCTTT
TRBJ2-1,NA,TRBV2,NA,CASSSDWGNEQFF,TGTGCCAGCAGTTCGGACTGGGGAAATGAGCAGTTCTTC
TRBJ1-1,NA,TRBV7-9,NA,CASSLRAGTEAFF,TGTGCCAGCAGCTTACGTGCGGGGACTGAAGCTTTCTTT
TRBJ2-5,TRBD1,TRBV11-3,few,CASSPTGAETQYF,TGTGCCAGCAGTCCTACAGGGGCAGAGACCCAGTACTTC
TRBJ2-1,NA,TRBV5-1,NA,CASSLSNEQFF,TGCGCCAGCAGCTTGTCGAATGAGCAGTTCTTC
TRBJ1-4,TRBD1,TRBV7-9,NA,CASSLEGGVFYEKLFF,TGTGCCAGCAGCTTAGAAGGGGGCGTTTTCTACGAAAAACTGTTTTTT
TRBJ2-5,TRBD2,TRBV5-1,NA,CASSLGPAGYQETQYF,TGCGCCAGCAGCTTGGGACCAGCGGGGTACCAAGAGACCCAGTACTTC
TRBJ2-7,TRBD2,TRBV6-5,NA,CASRPWASGSYEQYF,TGTGCCAGCAGGCCTTGGGCTAGCGGCTCCTACGAGCAGTACTTC
TRBJ2-7,NA,TRBV5-1,NA,CASSEFTGPAYEQYF,TGCGCCAGCAGCGAATTCACAGGGCCCGCCTACGAGCAGTACTTC
TRBJ2-2,TRBD1,TRBV7-6,few,CASSLIRVQGAVGELFF,TGTGCCAGCAGCTTAATCCGTGTCCAGGGGGCTGTCGGGGAGCTGTTTTTT
TRBJ2-2,NA,TRBV9,once,CASSVQGNTGELFF,TGTGCCAGCAGCGTACAGGGGAACACCGGGGAGCTGTTTTTT
TRBJ1-2,NA,TRBV19,NA,CASSIMDKAGYTF,TGTGCCAGTAGTATTATGGACAAAGCTGGCTACACCTTC
TRBJ2-5,TRBD2,TRBV6-1,NA,CASSEVPTSGGYSQYF,TGTGCCAGCAGTGAAGTCCCGACTAGCGGGGGTTACAGTCAGTACTTC
TRBJ1-5,NA,TRBV6-5,NA,CASSYGTLGPQHF,TGTGCCAGCAGTTACGGGACTCTAGGGCCCCAGCATTTT
TRBJ1-2,TRBD1,TRBV6-5,NA,CASRRGQEHYGYTF,TGTGCCAGCAGGCGAGGACAGGAGCACTATGGCTACACCTTC
TRBJ2-7,TRBD1,TRBV7-6,NA,CASSLHTRRDRPYEQYF,TGTGCCAGCAGCTTACACACCCGTCGGGACAGACCCTACGAGCAGTACTTC
TRBJ1-2,NA,TRBV7-2,NA,CASSFRQGGYTF,TGTGCCAGCAGCTTCAGGCAGGGTGGCTACACCTTC
TRBJ1-5,TRBD1,TRBV6-5,NA,CASSPDRGGNQPQHF,TGTGCCAGCAGTCCCGACAGGGGGGGGAATCAGCCCCAGCATTTT
TRBJ2-3,TRBD1,TRBV5-1,NA,CASSPDGTGSADTQYF,TGCGCCAGCAGCCCGGACGGGACAGGGTCAGCAGATACGCAGTATTTT